This is a list of T cell receptor beta chains from one sample in a study of OX40 agonist ivuxolimab in advanced cancers. TCRdb's table, derived via immunoSEQ multiplex PCR, lists solely in-frame clones and lacks some. There are some 80,000 clones in the sample; 84% occur only once, and around 0.44% lies in the top ten. Specimen: CD4+ or CD8+ T cells sorted from blood, collected in a trial of the OX40 agonist ivuxolimab. These receptor sequences come from an adult with an advanced solid tumor such as melanoma, head and neck, liver or kidney cancer. Each CDR3 is given with its conserved first and last residue. A D gene is named only where the DNA matches it firmly. Size values are once, few and many counts, or a class for expanded clones, and some rows have none.

D	J	V	size	DNA	CDR3
NA	TRBJ1-2	TRBV30	NA	TGTGCCTGGACTCAAGGAGCTCGATATGGCTACACCTTC	CAWTQGARYGYTF
NA	TRBJ1-1	TRBV6-1	NA	TGTGCCAGCAGTATCGGGGGATACACTGAAGCTTTCTTT	CASSIGGYTEAFF
NA	TRBJ2-5	TRBV9	NA	TGTGCCAGCAGCGCCGACCGGCCAGAGACCCAGTACTTC	CASSADRPETQYF
NA	TRBJ1-2	TRBV5-1	NA	TGCGCCAGCAGCACAACAGGTAGCTATGGCTACACCTTC	CASSTTGSYGYTF
TRBD1	TRBJ1-1	TRBV18	NA	TGTGCCAGCTCACTAACGACAGGGGTGGACACTGAAGCTTTCTTT	CASSLTTGVDTEAFF
TRBD2	TRBJ2-1	TRBV5-6	NA	TGTGCCAGCAGCATCACTAGCGGGGGCTACAATGAGCAGTTCTTC	CASSITSGGYNEQFF
NA	TRBJ1-4	TRBV4-3	once	TGCGCCAGCAGCCAAGATCTAATAATCGGGTCTTCAACTAATGAAAAACTGTTTTTT	CASSQDLIIGSSTNEKLFF
TRBD1	TRBJ1-5	TRBV10-2	NA	TGCGCCAGCAGTCCGGACAGGGGCAATCAGCCCCAGCATTTT	CASSPDRGNQPQHF
TRBD2	TRBJ2-7	TRBV7-6	NA	TGTGCCAGCAGCCAGGGACTAGCGGGAGGTGCCGAGCAGTACTTC	CASSQGLAGGAEQYF
NA	TRBJ2-7	TRBV15	NA	TGTGCCACCAGCACTGACTACGAGCAGTACTTC	CATSTDYEQYF
NA	TRBJ1-1	TRBV7-2	NA	TGTGCCAGCAGCTTAGAGTGGGCAGGCGCTCTGTTCTTT	CASSLEWAGALFF
NA	TRBJ2-5	TRBV5-1	NA	TGCGCCAGCAGCTTGACAGGGCCCGGGTTGGAGACCCAGTACTTC	CASSLTGPGLETQYF
TRBD2	TRBJ2-2	TRBV19	few	TGTGCCAGTAGTGGGACTAGCGGGTTCACCGGGGAGCTGTTTTTT	CASSGTSGFTGELFF
NA	TRBJ1-4	TRBV6-1	NA	TGTGCCAGCAGCGCCACAGGGATCGTTAATGAAAAACTGTTTTTT	CASSATGIVNEKLFF
NA	TRBJ2-1	TRBV5-1	NA	TGCGCCAGCAGCTTGCGAGTAAATGAGCAGTTCTTC	CASSLRVNEQFF
NA	TRBJ2-7	TRBV28	NA	TGTGCCAGCAACTTAGGAGGGGGCCGCTCCTACGAGCAGTACTTC	CASNLGGGRSYEQYF
TRBD1	TRBJ1-1	TRBV14	NA	TGTGCCAGCAGCCAAGAGGACAGGGAGAACACTGAAGCTTTCTTT	CASSQEDRENTEAFF
NA	TRBJ2-1	TRBV28	once	TGTGCCAGCAGTTTATCGGATCTTCTAGCGCCCGACAATGAGCAGTTCTTC	CASSLSDLLAPDNEQFF
NA	TRBJ1-2	TRBV11-3	NA	TGTGCCAGCAGCCGGGCCGGGCTCAGTTATGGCTACACCTTC	CASSRAGLSYGYTF
TRBD2	TRBJ2-1	TRBV10-3	NA	TGTGCCATCAGTGAGTCGGCGGGAGGGTCCTACAATGAGCAGTTCTTC	CAISESAGGSYNEQFF
NA	TRBJ2-3	TRBV14	NA	TGTGCCAGCAGCCAAGATCTTAAGCAGTATTTT	CASSQDLKQYF
NA	TRBJ1-1	TRBV19	NA	TGTGCCAGTAGAAAAGATTGGGGGGACACTGAAGCTTTCTTT	CASRKDWGDTEAFF
NA	TRBJ2-3	TRBV5-4	NA	TGTGCCAGCAGCCCACGGACGGGCCTTACAGATACGCAGTATTTT	CASSPRTGLTDTQYF
NA	TRBJ2-5	TRBV5-1	NA	TGCGCCAGCAGCTTGGGGGTACCGGACCAAGAGACCCAGTACTTC	CASSLGVPDQETQYF
TRBD1	TRBJ2-4	TRBV7-3	NA	TGTGCCAGCAGCAAGGGACAGGGGGCCAAAAACATTCAGTACTTC	CASSKGQGAKNIQYF
NA	TRBJ2-3	TRBV27	NA	TGTGCCAGCAGTTTAGGGTGGCGCACAGATACGCAGTATTTT	CASSLGWRTDTQYF
NA	TRBJ2-7	TRBV28	NA	TGTGCCAGCAGTCGGCGGTTTGGGGCAAACTCCTACGAGCAGTACTTC	CASSRRFGANSYEQYF
TRBD1	TRBJ1-1	TRBV6-5	NA	TGTGCCAGCAGGGGACAGGGGGCGAGGACTGAAGCTTTCTTT	CASRGQGARTEAFF
NA	TRBJ1-1	TRBV7-2	NA	TGTGCCAGCAGCTTAGTAGGGGGACCGGTGAACACTGAAGCTTTCTTT	CASSLVGGPVNTEAFF